The 20 T cell receptor beta chains presented below share a single source sample, sequenced in a study of shared clonotypes between healthy human individuals. Clones were read by immunoSEQ multiplex PCR, and TCRdb kept only the in-frame ones, dropping some. The data hold about 1 million clones, with about 70% observed a single time. Sequenced: memory CD4+ T cells sorted from blood. The subset denotes: CD45RA-negative fraction. All receptors come from a man aged 18 to 29 in good health.

This clone was picked up many times. V usage is TRBV6-1 and J usage is TRBJ1-1; D is perhaps TRBD1 (5 bases). Trimming cost V 2 bases and J 8 bases, with 12 bases left between them. This CDR3 region has 13 residues. Germline V CDR1 and CDR2: MNHNS, SASEGT. The chain's CDR3 is CASSESGQREAFF. CDR3 DNA: TGTGCCAGCAGTGAATCGGGGCAGCGGGAAGCTTTCTTT.

This clone showed up just a few times. The J gene is TRBJ2-4, the V gene TRBV4-3, with unresolved D. Germline CDR1 reads LGHNA; CDR2 reads YSLEER. The ends were cut back, 0 bases at V and 5 bases at J, with 5 bases in the middle. This CDR3 comprises 13 residues. CDR3 nucleotides: TGCGCCAGCAGCCAAGAAGGACAAAACATTCAGTACTTC. This codes for CASSQEGQNIQYF.

This chain uses TRBV5-3 with TRBJ2-5; 8 nucleotides align to TRBD1. TRBV5-3 is noted as an ORF with a role that remains uncertain. The CDR3 is made up of 19 amino acids. The J segment lost 0 bases and the V segment lost 5 bases, leaving 18 bases of the junction unmatched. In nucleotides, the CDR3 is TGTGCCAGAAGACTCAGCGGGCAGGGGGCACTTCGGTACCAAGAGACCCAGTACTTC. This codes for CARRLSGQGALRYQETQYF.

Note on this clone: This sample also contains other DNA sequences that code for the same CDR3. This chain links TRBV27 with TRBJ2-7, with 12 bases that match TRBD2. Trimming removed 0 bases from V and 3 bases from J; junction bases left unmatched: 3. This CDR3 is 16 amino acids long. Germline CDR1 reads MNHEY; CDR2 reads SMNVEV (reference sequence). CDR3 sequence: CASSLSGLAGNYEQYF. In DNA form, the CDR3 reads TGTGCCAGCAGTTTATCAGGACTAGCGGGAAACTACGAGCAGTACTTC.

The chain links TRBV28 to TRBJ1-2, with 8 bases matching TRBD1. CDR1 is MDHEN and CDR2 is SYDVKM in the germline V gene. The CDR3 totals 15 residues. After removal of 4 bases from V and 4 bases from J, the junction contained 8 bases not matched to a gene. CDR3 residues: CASSSLQGVGYGYTF. The CDR3 DNA reads as TGTGCCAGCAGTTCCCTACAGGGGGTGGGCTATGGCTACACCTTC.

The rearrangement joins TRBV5-1 to TRBJ2-1; TRBD2 agrees at 7 bases. With V trimmed by 5 bases and J by 4 bases, 3 bases remained unmatched. CDR1 and CDR2 (germline): SGHRS, YFSETQ. CDR3 size: 13 residues. This CDR3 is CASRGGTYNEQFF. CDR3 sequence (DNA): TGCGCCAGCAGGGGAGGGACTTACAATGAGCAGTTCTTC.

This clone was recorded only once. Other DNA sequences in this sample translate to the same CDR3. The chain couples TRBV9 to TRBJ2-6, with D hard to call. V was clipped by 0 bases and J by 4 bases, with 2 bases between them. The germline V gene encodes CDR1 SGDLS and CDR2 YYNGEE. The CDR3 has 13 residues. The CDR3 DNA reads as TGTGCCAGCAGCGTAGGGGGGGCCAACGTCCTGACTTTC. This sequence encodes CASSVGGANVLTF.

This clone was detected a few times. The CDR3: CAWSPGPSNQPQHF. In DNA form, the CDR3 reads TGTGCCTGGAGTCCCGGGCCGTCAAATCAGCCCCAGCATTTT. The V and J genes are TRBV30 and TRBJ1-5; no reliable D call. Trimming shortened V by 2 bases and J by 4 bases, and 12 bases separated the two germline ends. Germline values: CDR1 GTSNPN, CDR2 SVGIG (reference sequence). CDR3 length: 14 residues.

This clone was observed a few times. The sample has other DNA sequences that encode this CDR3 too. The J gene is TRBJ2-1, the V gene TRBV19; D is uncertain. The CDR3 totals 13 residues. The germline V and J ends were trimmed by 3 bases and 8 bases, with 11 bases remaining between them. Germline-derived CDR1 and CDR2 are LNHDA and SQIVND (reference sequence). The CDR3 nucleotides are TGTGCCAGTAGTATCGATGGCAGGTATGAGCAGTTCTTC. It yields the protein CASSIDGRYEQFF.

V and J are TRBV6-1 and TRBJ2-3; 9 bases are a match to TRBD2. Per the germline V gene, CDR1 is MNHNS and CDR2 is SASEGT. The V gene end was trimmed by 10 bases and the J gene end by 4 bases; junction bases not matched to a gene: 9. The CDR3 loop spans 14 amino acids. DNA for the CDR3: TGTGCCACCGGCGTGGTAGCGGGAGCAGATACGCAGTATTTT. Its translation is CATGVVAGADTQYF.

The CDR3 nucleotides read TGTGCCAGCAGCTTAGCCCAGGACAGGGGAGGGTGGCGGTTCTTC. This codes for CASSLAQDRGGWRFF. V is TRBV11-1 and J is TRBJ2-1; 9 bases are shared with TRBD1. This CDR3 has 15 amino acids. After removal of 0 bases from V and 15 bases from J, the junction contained 12 bases not matched to a gene. CDR1 is SGHAT and CDR2 is FQDESV in the germline V gene (reference sequence).

This chain links TRBV5-6 with TRBJ2-2, with 10 bases matching TRBD1. The CDR3 is made up of 16 amino acids. CDR1 is SGHDT and CDR2 is YYEEEE in the germline V gene. The junction had 6 bases not matched to a gene; V was cut back by 2 bases and J by 5 bases. CDR3 in amino acids: CASSLPTGGWTGELFF. In DNA form, the CDR3 reads TGTGCCAGCAGCTTACCGACAGGGGGCTGGACCGGGGAGCTGTTTTTT.

The chain recombines TRBV5-1 with TRBJ1-1; TRBD1 agrees at 8 bases. V shed 5 bases, J shed 1 base, and the junction held 10 bases outside the gene matches. Germline lookup yields CDR1 SGHRS and CDR2 YFSETQ. CDR3 length: 16 amino acids. The CDR3 here is CASRTRATGENTEAFF. The CDR3 nucleotides read TGCGCCAGCAGAACACGGGCGACAGGGGAGAACACTGAAGCTTTCTTT.

J is TRBJ2-7 and V is TRBV9; 12 bases map to TRBD2. The length of the CDR3 is 16 residues. CDR1 SGDLS and CDR2 YYNGEE come from the germline V gene. The J segment lost 2 bases and the V segment lost 3 bases, leaving 6 bases of the junction unmatched. In nucleotides, the CDR3 is TGTGCCAGCAGCGCGGGGACTAGCGGGTCTGCCTACGAGCAGTACTTC. This translates into CASSAGTSGSAYEQYF.

CDR3 amino acids: CASSQERGQHWEKLFF. CDR3 sequence (DNA): TGTGCCAGCAGCCAGGAGAGGGGACAACACTGGGAAAAACTGTTTTTT. The chain couples TRBV4-2 to TRBJ1-4, with D possibly matching TRBD1 (6 bases). This CDR3 spans 16 amino acids. The germline V and J ends were trimmed by 3 bases and 8 bases, with 19 bases remaining between them. CDR1 is LGHNA and CDR2 is YNFKEQ in the germline V gene.

Only a few counts were recorded for this clone. This chain joins TRBV6-5 and TRBJ2-7, with 9 bases identical to TRBD2. The V gene end was trimmed by 4 bases and the J gene end by 2 bases; junction bases not matched to a gene: 3. The CDR3 has 14 residues. Germline V gives CDR1 MNHEY, CDR2 SVGAGI. The DNA of the CDR3 is TGTGCCAGCAGTTCGCTAGCGGGAACCTACGAGCAGTACTTC. It codes for CASSSLAGTYEQYF.

The CDR3 sequence is CASSLNPEWADTQYF. CDR3 bases: TGTGCCAGCAGCCTAAACCCGGAGTGGGCAGATACGCAGTATTTT. This rearrangement joins TRBV7-2 to TRBJ2-3; D not certain. Germline V gene data show CDR1 as SGHTA and CDR2 as FQGNSA. The V end lost 5 bases, the J end lost 4 bases, and 16 bases lay between the germline ends. The CDR3 totals 15 residues. The full variable domain, with the rest looked up from reference TRBV7-2 and TRBJ2-3, is GAGVSQSPSNKVTEKGKDVELRCDPISGHTALYWYRQSLGQGLEFLIYFQGNSAPDKSGLPSDRFSAERTGGSVSTLTIQRTQQEDSAVYLCASSLNPEWADTQYFGPGTRLTVL.

Concerning this clone: Other DNA sequences in the same sample also yield this CDR3. J is TRBJ2-3 and V is TRBV5-1; D not certain. The V gene's germline CDR1 is SGHRS and CDR2 YFSETQ. This CDR3 comprises 15 residues. The germline V and J ends were trimmed by 0 bases and 0 bases, with 8 bases remaining between them. The DNA of the CDR3 is TGCGCCAGCAGCTTGGGGGGTCGAAGCACAGATACGCAGTATTTT. This codes for CASSLGGRSTDTQYF.

V and J are TRBV6-5 and TRBJ1-3, with TRBD1 as a possible D gene (6 bases). The V end was cut by 6 bases, the J end by 2 bases, with 11 bases between. Germline assignment: CDR1 MNHEY and CDR2 SVGAGI. The CDR3 length is 14 residues. The CDR3 DNA sequence: TGTGCCAGCAGGCCCGGGACAACTGGAAACACCATATATTTT. Amino acid sequence: CASRPGTTGNTIYF.

This clone has only a few counts. The rearrangement joins TRBV6-5 to TRBJ1-3; 7 nucleotides match TRBD1. Germline V gives CDR1 MNHEY, CDR2 SVGAGI. This CDR3 is 13 amino acids long. After removal of 6 bases from V and 2 bases from J, the junction contained 1 base not matched to a gene. This CDR3 reads CASRQGAGNTIYF. The CDR3, as DNA: TGTGCCAGCAGGCAGGGGGCTGGAAACACCATATATTTT.